The 26 T cell receptor beta chains in this list originate from one sample, sequenced in a study of T-cell memory formation after mild COVID-19. TCRdb processed the 5' RACE reads anew with MiXCR; each CDR3 protein has one entry. The top ten hold 41% of the sample, which has 70,000 to 95,000 distinct CDR3 sequences, around 13% seen once. Sequencing was done on a sample of PBMCs or a T cell subset sorted from them (not recorded which). All receptors come from a man aged 18 to 30 who had mild COVID-19 (a few samples of this study predate the infection). Cell type and time point are not known.

This clonotype was seen a few times. The genes are TRBV12-3 or TRBV12-4 and TRBJ2-1, with 8 nucleotides matching TRBD2. This CDR3 has 16 amino acids. Trimming removed 3 bases from V and 7 bases from J; junction bases left unmatched: 11. CDR3 protein: CASSLRAGDLGNEQFF. The CDR3 DNA sequence: TGTGCCAGCAGTTTGCGAGCGGGGGACCTCGGGAATGAGCAGTTCTTC.

A note on this clonotype: The CDR3 does not end in the conserved phenylalanine or tryptophan, so this is likely a read error. This rearrangement joins TRBV7-9 to TRBJ2-1; no reliable D call. This CDR3 is 15 amino acids long. The V end was cut by 4 bases, the J end by 6 bases, with 16 bases between. CDR1 is SEHNR, CDR2 FQNEAQ, per germline (reference sequence). The CDR3 region is CASSSWDPGPNEQFL. The CDR3 nucleotides are TGTGCCAGCAGCTCCTGGGATCCAGGACCCAATGAGCAGTTCTTA.

The chain employs TRBV29-1 and TRBJ2-3; 8 bases agree with TRBD2. The V gene's germline CDR1 is SQVTM and CDR2 ANQGSEA. The CDR3 loop spans 14 amino acids. The V and J ends lost 3 bases and 5 bases, in that order; junction bases with no gene match: 7. The CDR3 region has the DNA TGCAGCGTTGATGCGGGGGGAAGTGAAGATACGCAGTATTTT. Amino acid sequence: CSVDAGGSEDTQYF.

This clonotype was found a few times. This sequence joins TRBV15 and TRBJ2-7; 11 nucleotides line up with TRBD2. V was clipped by 2 bases and J by 5 bases; unmatched bases: 17. The CDR3 is made up of 19 amino acids. CDR1 and CDR2 (germline): LNHNV, YYDKDF (reference sequence). The chain's CDR3 is CATSRPRGLAGVVYDEQYF. CDR3 DNA: TGTGCCACCAGCAGACCCCGCGGACTAGCGGGCGTCGTGTATGACGAGCAGTACTTC.

The V and J genes are TRBV6-2 or TRBV6-3 and TRBJ2-7; the D is unclear. The CDR3 has 10 amino acids. Per germline, CDR1 MNHEY and CDR2 SVGEGT. V lost 8 bases to trimming and J lost 2 bases, with 4 bases between them. CDR3 residues: CASGAYEQYV. CDR3 bases: TGTGCCAGCGGGGCCTACGAGCAGTACGTC.

The chain uses TRBV20-1 and TRBJ2-6, with D uncertain. CDR1 and CDR2 (germline): DFQATT, SNEGSKA (reference sequence). Between the trimmed V and J ends, which lost 0 bases and 0 bases, there was a span of 15 bases. The CDR3 is 18 residues long. As DNA, the CDR3 is TGCAGTGCTAGAGATCCAGGCAGCCGGACCTCTGGGGCCAACGTCCTGACTTTC. Translated: CSARDPGSRTSGANVLTF.

The chain is built from TRBV29-1 and TRBJ2-5; TRBD2 matches 8 bases. The CDR3 totals 13 residues. Germline CDR1 SQVTM, CDR2 ANQGSEA. V shed 3 bases and J 4 bases; nucleotides not matched to a gene: 4. The CDR3 reads CSVDVAGPETQYF. The CDR3 DNA reads TGCAGCGTTGATGTAGCGGGGCCAGAGACCCAGTACTTC.

V and J are TRBV4-1 and TRBJ2-3; D is ambiguous. CDR1 and CDR2 (germline): MGHRA, YSYEKL. The V gene lost 3 bases and the J gene lost 5 bases, with 18 bases spanning the gap. This CDR3 contains 16 residues. The CDR3 loop reads CASSQRSGLAKDTQYF. The CDR3 bases are TGCGCCAGCAGCCAGCGTAGTGGCCTCGCGAAAGATACGCAGTATTTT.

The chain recombines TRBV5-5 with TRBJ2-1; the D gene is possibly TRBD2 (6 bases). CDR3 length equals 12 residues. Germline V gene data show CDR1 as SGHKS and CDR2 as YYEKEE (reference sequence). Between the trimmed V and J ends, which lost 4 bases and 10 bases, there was a span of 12 bases. CDR3 DNA sequence: TGTGCCAGCAGCCCAGGCGGGGCAGAGCAGTTCTTC. Encoded protein: CASSPGGAEQFF.

This clonotype was seen more than once but under ten times. J is TRBJ2-7 and V is TRBV5-1; D possibly corresponds to TRBD1 (6 bases). Germline-derived CDR1 and CDR2 are SGHRS and YFSETQ. V was cut by 1 base and J by 6 bases, with 14 bases left in between. The CDR3 length is 14 residues. The CDR3 bases are TGCGCCAGCAGCTTGCCTAGAGGGGGATCCGAGCAGTACTTC. Amino acids: CASSLPRGGSEQYF.

This clonotype was observed many times. CDR3 loop: CASSHLQGFYNEQFF. CDR3 coding DNA: TGTGCCAGCAGCCACTTGCAGGGATTCTACAATGAGCAGTTCTTC. The chain combines TRBV3-1 with TRBJ2-1, with a possible D match to TRBD1 (5 bases). Trimming pared 3 bases from V and 3 bases from J, leaving 12 bases between. This CDR3 spans 15 amino acids. Germline CDR1 is LGHDT and CDR2 is YNNKEL (reference sequence).

This clonotype was found a few times. The chain has TRBV5-1 and TRBJ2-3, with 12 bases fitting TRBD2. The CDR3 contains 17 residues. V lost 8 bases and J lost 2; bases outside the gene matches: 12. Per germline, CDR1 SGHRS and CDR2 YFSETQ. The CDR3 DNA reads as TGCGCCAGTGGTCTAGCGGGGGGGTCGTCACACACAGATACGCAGTATTTT. Amino acid sequence: CASGLAGGSSHTDTQYF.

The table lists this clonotype with a few counts. This sequence joins TRBV4-1 and TRBJ1-1, with D unclear. Germline loops: CDR1 MGHRA, CDR2 YSYEKL. This CDR3 has 12 residues. Deletions cut 1 base from V and 5 bases from J, with 5 bases between. This CDR3 reads CASSQGSTEAFF. In DNA form, the CDR3 reads TGCGCCAGCAGCCAAGGAAGTACTGAAGCTTTCTTT.

This clonotype was counted between two and nine times. The chain employs TRBV7-6 and TRBJ1-1; D call uncertain. Germline V lookup: CDR1 SGHVS, CDR2 FNYEAQ. The CDR3 runs 13 residues. Trimming left V 6 bases short and J 1 base short, with 9 bases between. CDR3 loop: CASRRAGNTEAFF. Written as DNA, the CDR3 is TGTGCCAGCAGAAGGGCAGGGAACACTGAAGCTTTCTTT.

The sample holds a few counts of this clonotype. The genes are TRBV30 and TRBJ2-1; no firm D call. Trimming took off 7 bases at V and 1 base at J, with 5 bases between the two ends. The CDR3 contains 11 residues. Germline CDR1 reads GTSNPN; CDR2 reads SVGIG (reference sequence). The CDR3 reads CASWSYNEQFF. The CDR3 region has the DNA TGTGCCTCCTGGTCCTACAATGAGCAGTTCTTC.

J is TRBJ2-5 and V is TRBV7-8, with 8 bases aligning to TRBD1. J was trimmed by 5 bases and V by 3 bases; bases with no gene match: 5. The CDR3 totals 14 residues. Looked up from germline, CDR1 is SGHVS and CDR2 is FQNEAQ. The CDR3 nucleotides are TGTGCCAGCAGCTTCACAGGGGGTTCGGAGACCCAGTACTTC. The encoded protein is CASSFTGGSETQYF.

This clonotype was observed a few times. This chain joins TRBV20-1 and TRBJ2-3; perhaps TRBD2 as D (7 bases). This CDR3 is built from 17 residues. Per the germline V gene, CDR1 is DFQATT and CDR2 is SNEGSKA (reference sequence). V lost 6 bases and J lost 2, with 24 bases in between. The CDR3 DNA sequence: TGCAGTGCCCTTATCCCGGGGGGCTTACTACCCACAGATACGCAGTATTTT. Residues: CSALIPGGLLPTDTQYF.

The V and J genes are TRBV12-3 or TRBV12-4 and TRBJ2-7; 8 nucleotides agree with TRBD1. The CDR3 has 15 residues. Trimming cost V 8 bases and J 3 bases; bases outside gene matches: 12. This CDR3 reads CASRSGQVAGYEQYF. Here the CDR3 DNA reads TGTGCCAGCCGATCGGGACAGGTCGCGGGCTACGAGCAGTACTTC.

In this sample, this clonotype turned up a few times. This chain joins TRBV6-6 and TRBJ2-7, with D tentatively TRBD2 (6 bases). Germline CDR1 MNHNY, CDR2 SVGAGI (reference sequence). The CDR3 spans 18 residues. V was cut by 5 bases and J by 5 bases, with 28 bases left in between. This chain's CDR3 is CASSTLGVGHWRRDEQYV. The CDR3 nucleotides read TGTGCCAGCAGTACACTGGGGGTCGGGCATTGGAGGAGGGACGAGCAGTACGTC.

This clonotype turned up a few times. The chain joins TRBV11-2 to TRBJ2-1; D gene uncertain. The CDR3 totals 13 residues. V was trimmed by 9 bases and J by 3 bases, leaving 12 bases between them. Looked up from germline, CDR1 is SGHAT and CDR2 is FQNNGV. CDR3 sequence: CASSLLGYNEQFF. The CDR3 nucleotides are TGTGCCAGTAGCCTTTTAGGCTACAATGAGCAGTTCTTC.

The chain combines TRBV7-9 with TRBJ2-3; D remains ambiguous. The CDR3 totals 16 residues. V lost 5 bases and J 1 base, leaving 16 bases between the germline ends. Germline assignment: CDR1 SEHNR and CDR2 FQNEAQ (reference sequence). The CDR3 protein is CASSLFADPGTDTQYF. The CDR3, as DNA: TGTGCCAGCAGCCTCTTTGCGGATCCCGGCACAGATACGCAGTATTTT.

This clonotype was seen more than once but under ten times. V and J are TRBV5-6 and TRBJ2-7; perhaps D is TRBD1 or TRBD2 (5 bases each). Germline-derived CDR1 and CDR2 are SGHDT and YYEEEE. The CDR3 runs to 15 residues. V was cut by 0 bases and J by 5 bases, with 15 bases left in between. CDR3 protein: CASSLGQGVRHEQYF. The CDR3 DNA sequence: TGTGCCAGCAGCTTGGGGCAGGGAGTGCGGCACGAGCAGTACTTC.

This rearrangement joins TRBV30 to TRBJ2-7; D is possibly TRBD1 (6 bases). Per the germline V gene, CDR1 is GTSNPN and CDR2 is SVGIG (reference sequence). Trimming took off 7 bases at V and 3 bases at J, with 10 bases between the two ends. The CDR3 covers 11 residues. CDR3 DNA: TGTGCCTCACCAGGGGTCTACGAGCAGTACTTC. Amino acids: CASPGVYEQYF. The entire variable domain, with the rest obtained from reference TRBV30 and TRBJ2-7, is as follows: SQTIHQWPATLVQPVGSPLSLECTVEGTSNPNLYWYRQAAGRGLQLLFYSVGIGQISSEVPQNLSASRPQDRQFILSSKKLLLSDSGFYLCASPGVYEQYFGPGTRLTVT.

The rearrangement uses TRBV7-2 and TRBJ2-2; tentatively, D is TRBD2 (5 bases). Germline-derived CDR1 and CDR2 are SGHTA and FQGNSA. The CDR3 contains 13 residues. Trimming shortened V by 6 bases and J by 5 bases, and 10 bases separated the two germline ends. The CDR3 DNA sequence: TGTGCCAGCAGGGCGAGCGGAACCGGGGAGCTGTTTTTT. It is translated as CASRASGTGELFF.

V gene TRBV4-2 combines with J gene TRBJ2-3; D is uncertain. The CDR3 covers 13 residues. Trimming took 1 base from V and 7 from J, leaving 9 bases between them. Germline assignment: CDR1 LGHNA and CDR2 YNFKEQ. The CDR3 region has the DNA TGTGCCAGCAGCCAAGGTATAGGGAATACGCAGTATTTT. Amino acids: CASSQGIGNTQYF.

This clonotype was observed a handful of times. The V call is TRBV7-9, the J call TRBJ1-6; the D gene is possibly TRBD1 (5 bases). The CDR3 is 15 residues long. Germline V gene sequence: CDR1 SEHNR, CDR2 FQNEAQ (reference sequence). Trimming took off 1 base at V and 10 bases at J, with 14 bases between the two ends. CDR3 sequence (DNA): TGTGCCAGCAGCTTAGATGCTGGGACGAGATCACCCCTCCACTTT. Translation: CASSLDAGTRSPLHF.